Shown below are 11 T cell receptor beta chains from a single sample sequenced in a study of Ad26.COV2.S vaccination and SARS-CoV-2 variants. Treatment given: some 19 received Ad26.COV2.S at low or high dose, single or two shots; 5 received placebo; per-sample allocation not given. Following the first vaccine or placebo injection, samples were taken on day 63. The protocol was immunoSEQ multiplex PCR, while the TCRdb copy is restricted to in-frame clones and leaves out a portion. The profile covers some 320,000 clones, with just under 85% appearing a single time and about 2.1% taken by the ten largest. This material consisted of peripheral blood, taken in a trial of Ad26.COV2.S vaccine versus placebo. These receptors came from a person between 18 and 60 years old who received the Ad26.COV2.S COVID-19 vaccine or a placebo.

The chain links TRBV6-5 to TRBJ2-5; D call uncertain. The CDR3 spans 13 residues. Trimming pared 7 bases from V and 8 bases from J, leaving 17 bases between. CDR1 is MNHEY, CDR2 SVGAGI, per germline. CDR3 protein: CASTPTETDTQYF. The CDR3, as DNA: TGTGCCAGCACTCCGACTGAGACGGACACCCAGTACTTC.

The chain has TRBV2 and TRBJ1-2, with TRBD1 as a possible D gene (5 bases). CDR1 and CDR2 (germline): SNHLY, FYNNEI. The CDR3 is 15 residues long. Trimming removed 0 bases at V and 4 bases at J, with 12 bases between. The CDR3 nucleotides are TGTGCCAGCAGTGAAGCGCTAAACAGGATCTATGGCTACACCTTC. As protein: CASSEALNRIYGYTF.

This chain uses TRBV28 with TRBJ2-7; 7 bases are a match to TRBD1. Germline V gene sequence: CDR1 MDHEN, CDR2 SYDVKM. This CDR3 is built from 15 residues. Trimming cost V 2 bases and J 3 bases; bases outside gene matches: 7. CDR3 region: CASSLTGAIVYEQYF. CDR3 nucleotide sequence: TGTGCCAGCAGTTTAACAGGGGCGATTGTCTACGAGCAGTACTTC.

This clone was recorded once. V usage is TRBV11-1 and J usage is TRBJ2-5; TRBD1 matches 8 bases. The CDR3 length is 12 residues. V lost 3 bases, J lost 11 bases, and 5 bases stayed unmatched. Germline lookup yields CDR1 SGHAT and CDR2 FQDESV (reference sequence). The CDR3 region is CASSFVRGLQYF. The DNA of the CDR3 is TGTGCCAGCAGCTTCGTCAGGGGGCTACAGTACTTC.

The chain couples TRBV6-5 to TRBJ1-2; D gene uncertain. Deletions cut 2 bases from V and 3 bases from J, with 7 bases between. The CDR3 covers 13 residues. CDR1 is MNHEY and CDR2 is SVGAGI in the germline V gene. CDR3 amino acids: CASSYGRDYGYTF. Written as DNA, the CDR3 is TGTGCCAGCAGTTACGGGAGAGACTATGGCTACACCTTC.

This clone was counted only a few times. V is TRBV25-1 and J is TRBJ1-3; D is perhaps TRBD1 (5 bases). The CDR3 covers 17 residues. The germline V gene encodes CDR1 MGHDK and CDR2 SYGVNS. V was clipped by 4 bases and J by 0 bases, with 16 bases between them. The CDR3 spells CASSASAGTGSGNTIYF. CDR3 sequence (DNA): TGTGCCAGCAGTGCCTCTGCCGGGACCGGCTCTGGAAACACCATATATTTT.

This chain links TRBV7-8 with TRBJ2-6; the match to TRBD1 covers 9 bases. V shed 6 bases and J 1 base; nucleotides not matched to a gene: 16. The CDR3 contains 20 residues. Germline V gene data show CDR1 as SGHVS and CDR2 as FQNEAQ. In DNA form, the CDR3 reads TGTGCCAGCAGATTATTAAGAATACAGGGGGCGCCATCTGGGGCCAACGTCCTGACTTTC. Translation gives CASRLLRIQGAPSGANVLTF.

V is TRBV7-9 and J is TRBJ2-4; the D call may be TRBD1 or TRBD2 (6 bases each). CDR1 is SEHNR and CDR2 is FQNEAQ in the germline V gene (reference sequence). Between the trimmed V and J ends, which lost 3 bases and 5 bases, there was a span of 11 bases. The CDR3 is 14 amino acids. The CDR3, as DNA: TGTGCCAGCAGCTTGAGGGGGGTCGAAAACATTCAGTACTTC. Translated, it gives CASSLRGVENIQYF.

The chain employs TRBV7-2 and TRBJ2-3, with 9 bases matching TRBD2. The V gene's germline CDR1 is SGHTA and CDR2 FQGNSA. This CDR3 region has 18 residues. V trimming: 1 base; J trimming: 2 bases; junction bases outside the gene matches: 10. The CDR3 spells CASSLGGGDPWDTDTQYF. CDR3 DNA: TGTGCCAGCAGCTTAGGCGGGGGGGACCCTTGGGACACAGATACGCAGTATTTT.

The chain couples TRBV11-3 to TRBJ1-1; D call uncertain. Trimming removed 3 bases from V and 8 bases from J, with 7 bases in between. The germline V gene has CDR1 SGHNT and CDR2 YENEEA. CDR3 length: 11 amino acids. In DNA, the CDR3 is TGTGCCAGCAGCTTTCTTAACGAAGCTTTCTTT. It codes for CASSFLNEAFF.

This clone was detected only once. V is TRBV20-1 and J is TRBJ2-5, with TRBD2 identical over 11 bases. The CDR3 spans 15 residues. From germline, CDR1 is DFQATT and CDR2 SNEGSKA (reference sequence). Losses at the gene ends were 5 bases for V and 1 base for J; bases not matched to a gene: 6. The CDR3 sequence: CSAGVSGGGQETQYF. The CDR3 DNA reads TGCAGTGCTGGTGTTAGCGGGGGGGGCCAAGAGACCCAGTACTTC.